This T cell receptor (beta chain) was found in a study of T cells in Graves' hyperthyroidism and ophthalmopathy (dated by TCRdb to the late 2010s). Study-level background: A discovery cohort of approximately 97 patients, about 40 with Graves' ophthalmopathy and fewer than 65 with stable Graves' hyperthyroidism, was used to find distinguishing TCR V-J signatures. Whether ophthalmopathy could be predicted prospectively was tested in an independent validation cohort made up of roughly 19 hyperthyroidism patients plus 17 patients who later progressed to ophthalmopathy. The roughly 99 discovery patients were divided at random into training and test sets in a 7:3 ratio. In several Graves' hyperthyroidism patients, the study also compared T-cell repertoires from thyroid tissue with T-cell repertoires from blood. Once sampling was done, hyperthyroidism patients were given methimazole at a starting dose of 30 mg daily, whereas ophthalmopathy patients were given high-dose intravenous methylprednisolone. TCR Vbeta CDR3 sequencing of 120 to 150 peripheral blood samples (fewer than 45 ophthalmopathy, over 70 hyperthyroidism and roughly 17 progressor patients) is reported in the paper.

The junction carries 17 bases between V and J, which are trimmed by 0 bases and 2 bases respectively. CDR1 and CDR2, looked up from the germline V gene, are SGDLS and YYNGEE. From the cysteine through the phenylalanine, the CDR3 covers 17 amino acids. CDR3 DNA is the only sequence kept; it has 51 bases, read in frame from the first base. Amplification of TCR beta CDR3 regions was carried out from RNA transcripts. The TCR CDR3 was subjected to a first round of RT-PCR using the HTBI primer set and the Qiagen OneStep RT-PCR kit. Libraries were constructed in a second round of multiplex PCR, after which size selection and purification were carried out. Paired-end sequencing of the libraries was performed with 100 bp reads on an Illumina HiSeq2000. For the original study's pipeline: SOAPnuke was used to process the raw data, with reads discarded if the reads contained adapters or uncalled bases, had a mean Phred below 15, or lacked an exact constant-primer or identifier match. COPE v1.2.5 was used to merge high-quality paired reads, and clonotypes were defined as unique nucleotide sequences. MiTCR v1.1 was used to align clonotypes to the IMGT TRBV, TRBD and TRBJ reference segments. The analysis included only V-J combinations with a frequency above 0.0001, which together covered 99% to 99.2% of the repertoires. The TCS score was defined as the ratio of F50 (clonal expansion) to E x V (chaos), calculated using BLOSUM62-based TCRdist between CDR3 peptides within each V-J. Welch's t-statistics and random forest reduced around 510 V-J features to around 14, which were used in a naive Bayes classifier (R e1071). The similarity between thyroid and blood repertoires was quantified using the Morisita-Horn index. TCRdb trimmed the raw reads at Q25, called clones with MiXCR and kept productive beta chains. Each CDR3 protein gets just one entry, which takes the most common genes and DNA from the rows behind it. TCRdb assigned the V and J calls; the authors' analysis was not used. This sample comprises about 570,000 distinct CDR3 sequences, about 45% of them detected only once. Around a fifth of the sample lies in the top ten.

Broad study findings and their caveats: Most expanded thyroid clonotypes (frequency above 0.001) were also found in blood, which suggests that blood repertoires may mirror thyroid immune responses. A model built on a 13 V-J signature distinguished ophthalmopathy from stable hyperthyroidism, reaching roughly 88% sensitivity and 81.08% specificity in cross-validation and 80%/75% in testing. In validation, the model predicted progression to ophthalmopathy a median of 6.5 months before onset, with over 55% sensitivity and roughly 72% specificity. No statistical method was used to fix the sample size in advance, and group allocation was not hidden from the investigators.

Exclusion was applied to patients with uncontrolled infections, other autoimmune diseases, pregnancy or lactation. Diagnoses relied on clinical symptoms, serum thyroxine and TRAb, thyroid ultrasound and orbital computed tomography. Total RNA was extracted with Trizol reagent, and quality was checked on an Agilent 2100 Bioanalyzer. Comments on this clonotype: The specificity of this receptor is unknown. The sample holds no much larger clone one base away, and base qualities are not on file.

The chain is made from TRBV9 and TRBJ2-5; no D gene can be assigned with confidence. The sequencing sample was made of peripheral blood or thyroid tissue (not recorded which). The origin of this receptor is an adult woman with Graves' disease, either hyperthyroidism or ophthalmopathy (not recorded which). The DNA sequence is given as TGTGCCAGCAGCGTAGTCGGGCCTACCGTGGGGCAAGAGACCCAGTACTTC. Protein translation: CASSVVGPTVGQETQYF.